This TCR beta chain was sequenced during a study of cytomegalovirus exposure and HLA in healthy donors. This CDR3 is 13 amino acids long. Germline loops: CDR1 LNHNV, CDR2 YYDKDF (reference sequence). V lost 5 bases and J lost 3, with 11 bases in between. TCRdb keeps only in-frame clones here, not all; method: immunoSEQ multiplex PCR. This sample has tens of thousands of clones, with roughly 94% found just once. Input material: PBMCs. This clonotype originated in a man aged 18 to 30 in good health and CMV-seropositive. V usage is TRBV15 and J usage is TRBJ2-7, with D maybe TRBD1 (6 bases). CDR3 DNA: TGTGCCACCAGCCTGGGGGCCGACTACGAGCAGTACTTC. The encoded protein is CATSLGADYEQYF.